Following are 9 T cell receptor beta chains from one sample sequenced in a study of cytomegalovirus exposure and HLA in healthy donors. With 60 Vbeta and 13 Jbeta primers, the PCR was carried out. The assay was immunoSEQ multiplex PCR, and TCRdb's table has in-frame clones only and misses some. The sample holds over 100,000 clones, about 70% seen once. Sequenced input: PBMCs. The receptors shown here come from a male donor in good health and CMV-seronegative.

In DNA form, the CDR3 reads TGTGCCAGCAGGAATCAGGGGGTTTCGACTGAAGCTTTCTTT. Its translation is CASRNQGVSTEAFF. This chain joins TRBV6-6 and TRBJ1-1, with TRBD1 identical over 7 bases. CDR3 length: 14 residues. V lost 6 bases and J lost 5; bases outside the gene matches: 9. Germline lookup yields CDR1 MNHNY and CDR2 SVGAGI (reference sequence).

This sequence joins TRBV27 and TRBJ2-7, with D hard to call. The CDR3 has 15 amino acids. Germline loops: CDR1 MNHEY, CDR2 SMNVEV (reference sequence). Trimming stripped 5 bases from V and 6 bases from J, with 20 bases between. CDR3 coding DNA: TGTGCCAGCAGTCCAGGTAGAATCCTTAGGCTCGAGCAGTACTTC. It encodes CASSPGRILRLEQYF.

This chain's CDR3 is CASSLSGSYNEQFF. CDR3 sequence (DNA): TGTGCCAGCAGTTTGAGCGGTTCCTACAATGAGCAGTTCTTC. The chain has TRBV28 and TRBJ2-1; tentatively, D is TRBD2 (5 bases). The CDR3 length is 14 residues. The germline gives CDR1 MDHEN, CDR2 SYDVKM. Trimming shortened V by 3 bases and J by 1 base, and 7 bases separated the two germline ends.

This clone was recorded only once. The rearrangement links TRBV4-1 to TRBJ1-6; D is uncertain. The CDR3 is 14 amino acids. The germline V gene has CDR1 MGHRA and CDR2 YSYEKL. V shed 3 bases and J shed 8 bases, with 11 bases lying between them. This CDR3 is CASSHGRGDSPLHF. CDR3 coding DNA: TGCGCCAGCAGCCACGGCCGTGGAGATTCACCCCTCCACTTT.

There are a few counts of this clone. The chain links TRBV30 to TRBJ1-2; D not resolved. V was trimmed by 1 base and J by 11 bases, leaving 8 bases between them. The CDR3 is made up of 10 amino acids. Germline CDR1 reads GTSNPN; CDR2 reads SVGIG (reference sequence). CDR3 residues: CAWSANTYTF. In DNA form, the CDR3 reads TGTGCCTGGAGTGCCAACACGTACACCTTC.

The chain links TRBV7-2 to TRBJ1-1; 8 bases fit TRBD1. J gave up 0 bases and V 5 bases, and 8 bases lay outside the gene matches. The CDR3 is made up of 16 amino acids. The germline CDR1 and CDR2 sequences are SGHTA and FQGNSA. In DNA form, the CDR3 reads TGTGCCAGCAGCCCGATCCGGGACAGGCTGAACACTGAAGCTTTCTTT. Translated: CASSPIRDRLNTEAFF.

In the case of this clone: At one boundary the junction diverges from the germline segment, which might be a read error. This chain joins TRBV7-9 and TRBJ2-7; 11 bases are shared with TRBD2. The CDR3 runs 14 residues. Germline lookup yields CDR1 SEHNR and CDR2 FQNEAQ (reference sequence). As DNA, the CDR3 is TGTTCCAGCAGCTTAACTAGCGGGAGTTACGAGCAGTACTTC. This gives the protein CSSSLTSGSYEQYF.

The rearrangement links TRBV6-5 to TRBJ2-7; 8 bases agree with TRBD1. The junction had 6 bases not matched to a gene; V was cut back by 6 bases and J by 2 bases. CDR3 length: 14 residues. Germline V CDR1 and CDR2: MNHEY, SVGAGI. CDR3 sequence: CASRTGTGAYEQYF. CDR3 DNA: TGTGCCAGCAGGACAGGGACAGGCGCCTACGAGCAGTACTTC.

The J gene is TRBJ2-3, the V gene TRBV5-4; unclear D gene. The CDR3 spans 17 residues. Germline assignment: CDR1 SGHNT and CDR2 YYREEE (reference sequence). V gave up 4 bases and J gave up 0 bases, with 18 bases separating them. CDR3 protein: CASSRPLGGTSTDTQYF. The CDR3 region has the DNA TGTGCCAGCAGCCGCCCCCTTGGCGGCACTAGCACAGATACGCAGTATTTT.